The 29 T cell receptor beta chains below all came from one sample that was sequenced in a study of CD8 T cells in ankylosing spondylitis. Overall study findings and caveats: The study identified a TCR beta motif of several highly homologous variants that appeared characteristic of ankylosing spondylitis blood.

No antigen is known for these receptors. Each CDR3 protein gets one entry after TCRdb re-called the 5' RACE reads with MiXCR. Here the sample spans under 950,000 distinct CDR3 sequences, around 19% being singletons. The sequencing input was blood, either unsorted or a sorted T cell fraction (not recorded which). These receptors were obtained from a male donor with ankylosing spondylitis.

Only a few counts were recorded for this clonotype. The chain recombines TRBV3-1 with TRBJ1-1; no clear D. V was trimmed by 0 bases and J by 5 bases, leaving 10 bases between them. The CDR3 has 14 amino acids. From germline, CDR1 is LGHDT and CDR2 YNNKEL (reference sequence). The CDR3 DNA follows: TGTGCCAGCAGCCAAGATAAGGGAAAGACTGAAGCTTTCTTT. It encodes CASSQDKGKTEAFF.

This clonotype was counted between two and nine times. The V gene is TRBV29-1, the J gene TRBJ2-1; D may be TRBD2 (5 bases). Germline V gene data show CDR1 as SQVTM and CDR2 as ANQGSEA. Trimming pared 6 bases from V and 0 bases from J, leaving 9 bases between. The CDR3 contains 13 residues. The CDR3 spells CSVTRGSYNEQFF. CDR3 coding DNA: TGCAGCGTGACTCGGGGCTCCTACAATGAGCAGTTCTTC.

This clonotype has only a few counts. The V call is TRBV7-9, the J call TRBJ2-5; 7 bases line up with TRBD1. J lost 2 bases, V lost 5 bases, and 11 bases had no gene match. Germline loops: CDR1 SEHNR, CDR2 FQNEAQ (reference sequence). CDR3 length: 16 amino acids. The CDR3 region has the DNA TGTGCCAGCAGCGCAGAGATGGACAGGTTGCAAGAGACCCAGTACTTC. Translation gives CASSAEMDRLQETQYF.

In this sample, this clonotype turned up many times. CDR3 loop: CASSPRGRNEQFF. The CDR3 region has the DNA TGTGCCAGCAGTCCCCGGGGCCGCAATGAGCAGTTCTTC. The rearrangement joins TRBV6-2 or TRBV6-3 to TRBJ2-1; D might be TRBD1 or TRBD2, each matching 5 bases. Germline CDR1 and CDR2: MNHEY and SVGEGT. The CDR3 loop spans 13 amino acids. V lost 5 bases to trimming and J lost 6 bases, with 11 bases between them.

This clonotype was detected only a few times. The chain joins TRBV12-3 or TRBV12-4 to TRBJ2-2; 9 bases fit TRBD1. V was clipped by 6 bases and J by 0 bases; unmatched bases: 2. This CDR3 is 15 amino acids long. This CDR3 is CASRGTGTNTGELFF. The CDR3 bases are TGTGCCAGCAGGGGGACAGGGACGAACACCGGGGAGCTGTTTTTT.

A few counts support this clonotype. The V gene is TRBV3-1, the J gene TRBJ2-3; tentatively, D is TRBD1 (6 bases). The CDR3 spans 12 residues. Trimming removed 8 bases at V and 4 bases at J, with 10 bases between. Germline V gene data show CDR1 as LGHDT and CDR2 as YNNKEL (reference sequence). CDR3 sequence: CASGGSADTQYF. CDR3 nucleotide sequence: TGTGCCAGCGGGGGCTCTGCAGATACGCAGTATTTT.

This clonotype showed up just a few times. The CDR3 nucleotides read TGTGCCAGCAGTTCACATCGGACAGGGGAAACTTCCTCTGGGGCCAACGTCCTGACTTTC. Its translation: CASSSHRTGETSSGANVLTF. This rearrangement joins TRBV28 to TRBJ2-6, with 9 bases matching TRBD1. This CDR3 comprises 20 residues. Per the germline V gene, CDR1 is MDHEN and CDR2 is SYDVKM. With V trimmed by 4 bases and J by 0 bases, 13 bases remained unmatched. Full variable domain (outside the CDR3, taken from reference TRBV28 and TRBJ2-6): DVKVTQSSRYLVKRTGEKVFLECVQDMDHENMFWYRQDPGLGLRLIYFSYDVKMKEKGDIPEGYSVSREKKERFSLILESASTNQTSMYLCASSSHRTGETSSGANVLTFGAGSRLTVL.

V gene TRBV2 combines with J gene TRBJ1-3; D ambiguous. Germline-derived CDR1 and CDR2 are SNHLY and FYNNEI. This CDR3 spans 15 amino acids. V lost 4 bases and J lost 0, with 10 bases in between. The CDR3 bases are TGTGCCAGCAGTGTGGGCCAGTACTCTGGAAACACCATATATTTT. Translation: CASSVGQYSGNTIYF.

This clonotype was seen a few times. The chain joins TRBV29-1 to TRBJ1-2, with 7 bases aligning to TRBD1. Germline CDR1 is SQVTM and CDR2 is ANQGSEA. CDR3 length equals 12 residues. The junction had 8 bases not matched to a gene; V was cut back by 8 bases and J by 5 bases. The chain's CDR3 is CSTLRGFYGYTF. The DNA of the CDR3 is TGCAGCACCCTCAGGGGGTTTTATGGCTACACCTTC.

In its sample, this clonotype was seen a few times. This sequence joins TRBV5-6 and TRBJ2-5; D may be TRBD2 (5 bases). This CDR3 contains 13 residues. V was shortened by 2 bases and J by 4 bases, with 9 bases between the two germline ends. CDR1 and CDR2 (germline): SGHDT, YYEEEE. DNA for the CDR3: TGTGCCAGCAGCTTTGTTCGGGGAGAGACCCAGTACTTC. Translated: CASSFVRGETQYF.

This chain uses TRBV5-1 with TRBJ1-1; possible D gene TRBD1, 5 bases. The V end was cut by 2 bases, the J end by 0 bases, with 8 bases between. In germline, CDR1 is SGHRS, CDR2 YFSETQ. CDR3 size: 14 residues. The DNA for the CDR3 is TGCGCCAGCAGCTTCGAGGGGATGAACACTGAAGCTTTCTTT. It is translated as CASSFEGMNTEAFF.

The CDR3 DNA reads TGTGCCAGCAGCTCTTTGACGCAGTCCTACGAGCAGTACTTC. This codes for CASSSLTQSYEQYF. V and J are TRBV5-5 and TRBJ2-7; no definite D call. Trimming removed 3 bases at V and 1 base at J, with 11 bases between. There are 14 residues in the CDR3. The germline gives CDR1 SGHKS, CDR2 YYEKEE (reference sequence).

This chain joins TRBV29-1 and TRBJ1-4; the D is unclear. Trimming took off 3 bases at V and 4 bases at J, with 6 bases between the two ends. This CDR3 region has 12 residues. Per the germline V gene, CDR1 is SQVTM and CDR2 is ANQGSEA. The CDR3 DNA sequence: TGCAGCGTTGACTCCGGTAATGAAAAACTGTTTTTT. The encoded protein is CSVDSGNEKLFF.

This clonotype was seen a few times. This chain uses TRBV12-3 or TRBV12-4 with TRBJ2-5; no reliable D call. CDR3 length: 13 residues. Trimming cost V 4 bases and J 4 bases, with 10 bases left between them. The DNA of the CDR3 is TGTGCCAGCAGTTCATTCCAAACAGAGACCCAGTACTTC. Translation gives CASSSFQTETQYF.

This clonotype was seen a few times. This chain connects TRBV12-3 or TRBV12-4 to TRBJ1-1; 8 bases line up with TRBD1. CDR3 length: 15 amino acids. Trimming took 5 bases from V and 4 from J; bases not matched to a gene: 9. This CDR3 reads CASSGGPTGGTEAFF. In DNA form, the CDR3 reads TGTGCCAGCAGTGGTGGGCCCACAGGGGGCACTGAAGCTTTCTTT.

This clonotype was counted only a few times. The chain joins TRBV5-1 to TRBJ2-1; TRBD1 matches 7 bases. CDR1 is SGHRS, CDR2 YFSETQ, per germline. This CDR3 is 14 amino acids long. V dropped 6 bases and J dropped 1; count of bases not matched to a gene: 4. DNA of the CDR3: TGCGCCAGCACCCAGGGGGAGTCCTACAATGAGCAGTTCTTC. It specifies CASTQGESYNEQFF. The whole variable domain, filled in from reference TRBV5-1 and TRBJ2-1, reads KAGVTQTPRYLIKTRGQQVTLSCSPISGHRSVSWYQQTPGQGLQFLFEYFSETQRNKGNFPGRFSGRQFSNSRSEMNVSTLELGDSALYLCASTQGESYNEQFFGPGTRLTVL.

This clonotype was seen more than once but under ten times. The chain has TRBV18 and TRBJ2-5, with TRBD1 matching 7 bases. This CDR3 contains 15 residues. CDR1 and CDR2 (germline): KGHSH, LQKENI. V gave up 6 bases and J gave up 0 bases; unmatched junction bases: 7. The CDR3 reads CASSRGGSYQETQYF. The CDR3, as DNA: TGTGCCAGCTCCCGAGGGGGCTCCTACCAAGAGACCCAGTACTTC.

This clonotype was detected only a few times. V is TRBV12-3 or TRBV12-4 and J is TRBJ2-2; 9 bases align to TRBD1. The CDR3 extends over 16 amino acids. The V segment lost 6 bases and the J segment 1 base; nucleotides outside the gene matches: 6. CDR3 in DNA: TGTGCCAGCAGGGGGACAGGGATTAAGAACACCGGGGAGCTGTTTTTT. It is translated as CASRGTGIKNTGELFF.

This chain joins TRBV29-1 and TRBJ1-2; D not certain. The germline gives CDR1 SQVTM, CDR2 ANQGSEA. This CDR3 contains 14 residues. Trimming took off 2 bases at V and 7 bases at J, with 17 bases between the two ends. The chain's CDR3 is CSVEIRVETIGYTF. In DNA, the CDR3 is TGCAGCGTTGAAATTCGGGTCGAGACTATTGGCTACACCTTC.

The chain is built from TRBV10-3 and TRBJ1-4; D may be TRBD1 (5 bases). The CDR3 spans 13 residues. Germline assignment: CDR1 ENHRY and CDR2 SYGVKD. Trimming cost V 10 bases and J 8 bases, with 17 bases left between them. CDR3 sequence reads: CATRQTASEKLFF. The CDR3 DNA reads as TGTGCCACCCGCCAGACAGCGAGCGAAAAACTGTTTTTT.

The rearrangement joins TRBV12-3 or TRBV12-4 to TRBJ2-1, with no clear D. There are 10 residues in the CDR3. Trimming left V 4 bases short and J 8 bases short, with 3 bases between. CDR3 DNA: TGTGCCAGCAGTTATGATGAGCAGTTCTTC. Translation gives CASSYDEQFF.

This clonotype was counted only a few times. The V gene is TRBV5-1, the J gene TRBJ2-5; D is ambiguous. V gave up 4 bases and J gave up 5 bases, with 9 bases separating them. Germline CDR1 is SGHRS and CDR2 is YFSETQ. This CDR3 is built from 12 residues. The CDR3 DNA reads TGCGCCAGCAGCCTTGAAATGGAGACCCAGTACTTC. Encoded protein: CASSLEMETQYF.

This clonotype occurred a few times. This chain links TRBV20-1 with TRBJ2-1; 9 bases fit TRBD2. CDR3 length equals 16 residues. Germline CDR1 reads DFQATT; CDR2 reads SNEGSKA (reference sequence). The trim removed 0 bases at V and 3 bases at J, leaving 6 bases unmatched. CDR3 loop: CSARDLVAGDYNEQFF. The DNA of the CDR3 is TGCAGTGCTAGAGATCTCGTAGCGGGGGACTACAATGAGCAGTTCTTC.

This clonotype was picked up a small number of times. The V gene is TRBV28, the J gene TRBJ2-7; TRBD1 or TRBD2 may be the D gene (5 bases each). CDR3 length: 16 amino acids. V was clipped by 6 bases and J by 0 bases, with 18 bases between them. Germline V gene lookup returns CDR1 MDHEN and CDR2 SYDVKM. CDR3 nucleotide sequence: TGTGCCAGCAGCAAATTCGGGACCCCGAGCTCCTACGAGCAGTACTTC. Amino acids: CASSKFGTPSSYEQYF.

This clonotype came up a few times. The chain joins TRBV7-2 to TRBJ2-2; D possibly matches TRBD1 or TRBD2 (5 bases each). V shed 6 bases and J shed 2 bases, with 13 bases lying between them. This CDR3 region has 15 residues. The germline V gene has CDR1 SGHTA and CDR2 FQGNSA. The CDR3 spells CASRPGTVNTGELFF. The CDR3, as DNA: TGTGCCAGCAGACCCGGGACGGTAAACACCGGGGAGCTGTTTTTT.

J is TRBJ2-7 and V is TRBV9, with D possibly being TRBD1 (6 bases). V was cut by 0 bases and J by 9 bases, with 13 bases left in between. CDR1 is SGDLS and CDR2 is YYNGEE in the germline V gene. The CDR3 runs 13 residues. The CDR3 region is CASSVVVGGVQYF. In DNA form, the CDR3 reads TGTGCCAGCAGCGTAGTGGTAGGGGGAGTGCAGTACTTC.

This clonotype was detected only a few times. The chain joins TRBV11-2 to TRBJ2-1; D may be TRBD1 or TRBD2 (5 bases each). CDR3 size: 12 residues. The germline CDR1 and CDR2 sequences are SGHAT and FQNNGV. With 4 bases removed from V and 15 bases from J, the gap between germline ends came to 16 bases. CDR3 loop: CASSSGSGPLFF. The CDR3 DNA reads TGTGCCAGCAGCTCCGGTTCGGGGCCCCTGTTCTTC.

The chain combines TRBV5-1 with TRBJ1-6; D unclear. The CDR3 contains 12 residues. Trimming removed 5 bases from V and 7 bases from J, with 7 bases in between. Looked up from germline, CDR1 is SGHRS and CDR2 is YFSETQ. The CDR3 spells CASRGGNSPLHF. CDR3 in DNA: TGCGCCAGCAGGGGAGGGAATTCACCCCTCCACTTT. The full variable domain, completed using reference TRBV5-1 and TRBJ1-6, is KAGVTQTPRYLIKTRGQQVTLSCSPISGHRSVSWYQQTPGQGLQFLFEYFSETQRNKGNFPGRFSGRQFSNSRSEMNVSTLELGDSALYLCASRGGNSPLHFGNGTRLTVT.

The rearrangement links TRBV5-1 to TRBJ2-3; perhaps D is TRBD1 or TRBD2 (6 bases each). From germline, CDR1 is SGHRS and CDR2 YFSETQ. Trimming cost V 5 bases and J 3 bases, with 13 bases left between them. The CDR3 consists of 14 residues. CDR3 coding DNA: TGCGCCAGCAGTGGAGTAGGGGGGACAGATACGCAGTATTTT. It translates to CASSGVGGTDTQYF.